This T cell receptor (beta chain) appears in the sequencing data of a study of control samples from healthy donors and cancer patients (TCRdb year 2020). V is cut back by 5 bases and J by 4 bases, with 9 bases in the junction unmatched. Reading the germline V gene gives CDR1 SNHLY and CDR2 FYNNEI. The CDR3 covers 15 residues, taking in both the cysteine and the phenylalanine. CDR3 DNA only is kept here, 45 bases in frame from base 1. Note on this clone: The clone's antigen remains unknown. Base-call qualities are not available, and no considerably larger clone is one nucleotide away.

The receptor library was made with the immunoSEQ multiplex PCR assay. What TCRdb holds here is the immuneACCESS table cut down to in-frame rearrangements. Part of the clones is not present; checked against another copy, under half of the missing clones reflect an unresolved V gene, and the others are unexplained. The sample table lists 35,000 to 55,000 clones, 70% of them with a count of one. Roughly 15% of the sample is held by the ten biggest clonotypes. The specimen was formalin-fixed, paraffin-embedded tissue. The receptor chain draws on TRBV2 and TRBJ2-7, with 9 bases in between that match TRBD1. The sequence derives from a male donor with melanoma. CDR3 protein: CASSKPGGQGYEQYF. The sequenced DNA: TGTGCCAGCAGTAAGCCTGGGGGACAGGGTTACGAGCAGTACTTC.